This T cell receptor (beta chain) is drawn from a study of T cell responses to AZD1222 COVID-19 vaccine. The CDR3 runs 14 residues. Deletions cut 4 bases from V and 8 bases from J, with 15 bases between. CDR1 SGHRS and CDR2 YFSETQ come from the germline V gene. Sequenced by immunoSEQ multiplex PCR; TCRdb stores in-frame clones only, minus some. The profile shows about 79,000 clones, 75% to 85% of them singletons. Study-wide points: At 160-218 and 743-854, vaccine-associated CD4 TCRs were dominant, and they spanned spike.

A remark on this clone: The antigen is undetermined.

The sequencing here drew on peripheral blood, taken on day 0 of AZD1222 vaccination. This TCR was sampled from an adult in good health. This chain uses TRBV5-1 with TRBJ1-4, with TRBD1 as a possible D gene (6 bases). CDR3 sequence: CASSLGHSEEKLFF. CDR3 sequence (DNA): TGCGCCAGCAGCCTGGGACACTCCGAAGAAAAACTGTTTTTT. Filled out from reference TRBV5-1 and TRBJ1-4, the complete variable domain reads KAGVTQTPRYLIKTRGQQVTLSCSPISGHRSVSWYQQTPGQGLQFLFEYFSETQRNKGNFPGRFSGRQFSNSRSEMNVSTLELGDSALYLCASSLGHSEEKLFFGSGTQLSVL.